One sample yielded the 4 T cell receptor beta chains listed below, sequenced in a study of blood T cell repertoires in COVID-19. Assay: immunoSEQ multiplex PCR; the TCRdb copy retains only in-frame clones and omits some. This sample has about 220,000 clones, with around 82% found just once. Source material: PBMCs or T cells enriched from blood (not recorded which). These receptor sequences come from a woman aged 45-60 years who had been exposed to COVID-19.

The rearrangement joins TRBV19 to TRBJ2-2; TRBD2 matches 8 bases. Germline-derived CDR1 and CDR2 are LNHDA and SQIVND (reference sequence). This CDR3 has 17 residues. Trimming at V came to 2 bases and at J to 1 base, leaving 6 bases not matched to a gene. CDR3 nucleotide sequence: TGTGCCAGTAGTATAAGGGCTAGCGGGCGGAACACCGGGGAGCTGTTTTTT. It is translated as CASSIRASGRNTGELFF.

This clone has at least ten counts. In DNA form, the CDR3 reads TGTGCCAGCATCTATTCGGGGTCCGGGGAGCTGTTTTTT. Protein: CASIYSGSGELFF. The chain is built from TRBV6-5 and TRBJ2-2; a weak D match, TRBD2 (5 bases). Trimming shortened V by 7 bases and J by 6 bases, and 12 bases separated the two germline ends. This CDR3 region has 13 residues. Germline loops: CDR1 MNHEY, CDR2 SVGAGI.

The sample holds a few counts of this clone. The V call is TRBV12-3 or TRBV12-4, the J call TRBJ1-2; 11 bases line up with TRBD1. This CDR3 is 13 amino acids long. The trim removed 5 bases at V and 10 bases at J, leaving 6 bases unmatched. CDR3 sequence reads: CASSPRDRGSYTF. For the CDR3, the DNA is TGTGCCAGCAGTCCCCGGGACAGGGGGTCCTACACCTTC.

V and J are TRBV4-2 and TRBJ1-1; D call uncertain. Trimming left V 1 base short and J 4 bases short, with 13 bases between. Germline CDR1 and CDR2: LGHNA and YNFKEQ. The CDR3 length is 15 residues. The CDR3 protein is CASSQGLREGTEAFF. CDR3 DNA sequence: TGTGCCAGCAGCCAAGGCCTAAGGGAGGGCACTGAAGCTTTCTTT.